This TCR beta chain stems from a study of Graves' ophthalmopathy and Graves' hyperthyroidism. In the study overall: Upon initial diagnosis and before any treatment, peripheral blood was collected. Study-level points and caveats: Blood was where most expanded thyroid clonotypes above 0.001 frequency also turned up.

The germline gives CDR1 DFQATT, CDR2 SNEGSKA (reference sequence). The CDR3 spans 14 residues. V lost 0 bases and J lost 4; bases outside the gene matches: 5. This clonotype was detected only a few times. Its antigen is still unknown. RNA transcripts served as template for amplifying TCR beta CDR3 sequences. Following a first-round RT-PCR that used HTBI primers, a second-round multiplex PCR was carried out. TCRdb independently ran MiXCR on the multiplex PCR reads; one entry per CDR3 protein. The sample contains 450,000 or so distinct CDR3 sequences, under 15% of which appear only once. Sampling 10 ml of fresh peripheral blood provided the PBMCs.

Sequenced sample: blood. The clonotype originates from a woman younger than 45 with Graves' ophthalmopathy. The chain couples TRBV20-1 to TRBJ2-7; 8 bases agree with TRBD2. The CDR3 loop is CSARDSGTLYEQYF. CDR3 in DNA: TGCAGTGCTAGAGATAGCGGGACCCTTTACGAGCAGTACTTC.